Listed below are T cell receptor beta chains from one sample, sequenced in a study of blood T cell repertoires in COVID-19. Sequenced by immunoSEQ multiplex PCR; TCRdb stores in-frame clones only, minus some. The sample carries 55,000 to 75,000 clones, about 74% recorded once. Sequenced: peripheral blood. All receptors come from a human donor in a cohort sampled during active COVID-19. The CDR3 runs from the conserved cysteine through the conserved F or W. A D gene is named only where the DNA matches it firmly. Rows give clone size only sometimes, using once, few, many, or a class for an expanded clone.

>TRBJ2-7|.|TRBV4-1|15|.
TGCGCCAGCAGCCAAGATAATGACAGGTACAACGAGCAGTACTTC
CASSQDNDRYNEQYF
>TRBJ2-1|TRBD1|TRBV3-1/TRBV3-2|16|.
TGTGCCAGCAGCCAAGATCGGGGGACAGGGGGCGATGAGCAGTTCTTC
CASSQDRGTGGDEQFF
>TRBJ1-3|TRBD1|TRBV6-5|12|.
TGTGAGGGGACAGGGGGTACCCACACCATATATTTT
CEGTGGTHTIYF
>TRBJ1-5|TRBD1|TRBV19|15|.
TGTGCCAGCAACAGACAGGGTTTGGACACTCAGCCCCAGCATTTT
CASNRQGLDTQPQHF
>TRBJ2-2|TRBD1|TRBV4-1|18|.
TGCGCCAGCAGCCAAGATCTCGTGACAGGGGGCAACGCCGGGGAGCTGTTTTTT
CASSQDLVTGGNAGELFF
>TRBJ1-1|TRBD1|TRBV4-3|14|.
TGCGCCAGCAGCCAAGTGGACAGGGGCACTGAAGCTTTCTTT
CASSQVDRGTEAFF
>TRBJ2-7|TRBD1|TRBV6-2/TRBV6-3|15|.
TGTGCCAGCAGTACGGGGAACAGGGGGGTCCACGAGCAGTACTTC
CASSTGNRGVHEQYF
>TRBJ2-3|.|TRBV19|14|.
TGTGCCAGTAGCAGGGATGCGGGCACAGATACGCAGTATTTT
CASSRDAGTDTQYF
>TRBJ1-2|TRBD1|TRBV29-1|14|.
TGCAGCGTCGGGACAGGGGGTTATGTCTATGGCTACACCTTC
CSVGTGGYVYGYTF
>TRBJ1-2|.|TRBV5-1|13|.
TGCGCCAGCAGCAGCCGGGGACTCTATGGCTACACCTTC
CASSSRGLYGYTF
>TRBJ2-5|.|TRBV29-1|13|.
TGCAGCGTTGGCGGGCTGACTGCAGAGACCCAGTACTTC
CSVGGLTAETQYF
>TRBJ2-1|TRBD2|TRBV30|12|.
TGTGCCTGGACTAGCGGAAGCAATGAGCAGTTCTTC
CAWTSGSNEQFF
>TRBJ2-7|.|TRBV10-3|15|few
TGTGCCACCCGGACAGCAGGACCTTTTTCCTACGAGCAGTACTTC
CATRTAGPFSYEQYF
>TRBJ2-3|TRBD2|TRBV3-1/TRBV3-2|16|few
TGTGCCAGCAGCCCTCTAGCGGGAGGTTTCACAGATACGCAGTATTTT
CASSPLAGGFTDTQYF
>TRBJ1-1|TRBD1|TRBV3-1/TRBV3-2|15|once
TGTGCCAGCAGCCAAGCCGACAGGGGCAACACTGAAGCTTTCTTT
CASSQADRGNTEAFF
>TRBJ1-5|TRBD1|TRBV9|14|once
TGTGCCAGCAGCAACCGGGACAGGGATCAGCCCCAGCATTTT
CASSNRDRDQPQHF
>TRBJ1-2|TRBD1|TRBV4-3|15|.
TGCGCCAGCAGCCAAGGGGGACAGTCAAACTATGGCTACACCTTC
CASSQGGQSNYGYTF
>TRBJ2-5|.|TRBV7-8|16|.
TGTGCCAGCACCCTCGGGACTGGCTCGTTTTCAGAGACCCAGTACTTC
CASTLGTGSFSETQYF
>TRBJ1-2|TRBD1|TRBV3-1/TRBV3-2|13|.
TGTGCCAGCAGCCAGGGCAGGGGGCAAGGCTACACCTTC
CASSQGRGQGYTF
>TRBJ2-7|TRBD2|TRBV6-6|16|.
TGTGCCAGCAGCCGAGTAGCGGGAGGGAGCTCCTACGAGCAGTACTTC
CASSRVAGGSSYEQYF
>TRBJ2-7|TRBD2|TRBV18|15|.
TGTGCCAGCTCACCACCGGTAGCGGGGGACAAACGGCAGTACTTC
CASSPPVAGDKRQYF
>TRBJ2-1|TRBD2|TRBV18|17|.
TGTGCCAGCTCATTCAACCAAGCGGGGGCAAACTACAATGAGCAGTTCTTC
CASSFNQAGANYNEQFF
>TRBJ2-3|TRBD1|TRBV7-2|14|.
TGTGCCAGCAGCCCACTACAGGGGTCAGATACGCAGTATTTT
CASSPLQGSDTQYF
>TRBJ2-1|.|TRBV2|12|.
TGTGCCAGCCGGAGGCGGGTCGATGAGCAGTTCTTC
CASRRRVDEQFF
>TRBJ1-1|.|TRBV10-3|13|.
TGTGCCATCAGGAAACTGGAGTCCACTGAAGCTTTCTTT
CAIRKLESTEAFF
>TRBJ2-1|TRBD2|TRBV10-1|15|.
TGCGCCAGCAGGTCCGGGACTAGCGGGATGAGTGAGCAGTTCTTC
CASRSGTSGMSEQFF
>TRBJ2-3|.|TRBV11-2|15|.
TGTGCCAGCAGCTTAGACGTCAGTTACACAGATACGCAGTATTTT
CASSLDVSYTDTQYF
>TRBJ1-4|.|TRBV9|16|once
TGTGCCAGCAGCGTAGGAGGAGGGGCAACTAATGAAAAACTGTTTTTT
CASSVGGGATNEKLFF
>TRBJ1-6|TRBD1|TRBV3-1/TRBV3-2|20|.
TGTGCCAGCAGCCATCCCGAGGGACAGCTTGAGAGCTCCTATAATTCACCCCTCCACTTT
CASSHPEGQLESSYNSPLHF
>TRBJ2-3|TRBD2|TRBV4-2|14|few
TGTGCCAGCAGCCCCGGACTAGCGGGCCATACGCAGTATTTT
CASSPGLAGHTQYF
>TRBJ2-3|.|TRBV5-8|12|.
TGTGCCAGCAGCTTGGACCCTAGTACGCAGTATTTT
CASSLDPSTQYF
>TRBJ2-5|TRBD1|TRBV11-2|15|.
TGTGCCAGCAGCGCCTCCGGGACAGGGGAAGAGACCCAGTACTTC
CASSASGTGEETQYF
>TRBJ2-6|TRBD1|TRBV5-4|16|.
TGTGCCAGCAGCGGCCTCAGGGGGACTGGGGCCAACGTCCTGACTTTC
CASSGLRGTGANVLTF
>TRBJ2-2|.|TRBV11-2|16|once
TGTGCCATCTCTCGGTGGGGGAGGCTAGGCGGCGGGGAGCTGTTTTTT
CAISRWGRLGGGELFF
>TRBJ2-7|TRBD1|TRBV7-8|16|.
TGTGCCAGCAGCCTACGAGAGGGACAGGGCTCGGACGAGCAGTACTTC
CASSLREGQGSDEQYF
>TRBJ1-3|TRBD1|TRBV28|16|.
TGTGCCAGCAGTTTACTGGCAGGGGGCCGGGGAAACACCATATATTTT
CASSLLAGGRGNTIYF
>TRBJ1-2|TRBD1|TRBV6-1|13|.
TGTGCCAGCAGTGAACTGCAGGGGGATGGCTACACCTTC
CASSELQGDGYTF
>TRBJ2-7|.|TRBV7-2|14|.
TGTGCCAGCAGCTTAGCGCTACGTGCCCACGAGCAGTACTTC
CASSLALRAHEQYF